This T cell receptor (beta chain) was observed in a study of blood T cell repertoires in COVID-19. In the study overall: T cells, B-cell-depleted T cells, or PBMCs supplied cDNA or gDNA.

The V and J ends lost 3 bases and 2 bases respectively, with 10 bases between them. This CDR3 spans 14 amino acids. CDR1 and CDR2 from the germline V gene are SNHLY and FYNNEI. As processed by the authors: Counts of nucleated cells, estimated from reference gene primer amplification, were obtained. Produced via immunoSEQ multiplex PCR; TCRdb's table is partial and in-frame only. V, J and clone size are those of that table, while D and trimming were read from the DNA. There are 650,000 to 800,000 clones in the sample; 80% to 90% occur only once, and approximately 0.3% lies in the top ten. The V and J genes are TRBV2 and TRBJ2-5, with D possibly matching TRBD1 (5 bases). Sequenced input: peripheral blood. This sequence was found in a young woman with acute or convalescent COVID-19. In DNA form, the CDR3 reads TGTGCCAGCAGTGAGACAGTTCCACAAGAGACCCAGTACTTC. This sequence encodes CASSETVPQETQYF.